The present TCR beta chain was sequenced within a study of T cell responses to AZD1222 COVID-19 vaccine. The study's findings and limits: Along spike, vaccine-associated CD4 TCRs were found throughout, with dominance at 160-218 and 743-854. Reports indicate that nearly half of spike-specific TCRs are directed at unmutated variant regions. Donors were chiefly white British, with a greater number of females, and clonal diversity was perhaps underestimated.

As for this clone: Its antigen remains unidentified.

Germline CDR1 is LGHDT and CDR2 is YNNKEL (reference sequence). The CDR3 consists of 12 residues. Trimming removed 1 base at V and 5 bases at J, with 5 bases between. Assay used: immunoSEQ multiplex PCR; TCRdb lists only in-frame clones, some missing. The data show about 130,000 clones, with 92% seen just once and 1.5% to 2% held by the top ten. The V call is TRBV3-1 (or the pseudogene TRBV3-2), the J call TRBJ2-5; D gene unclear. This TCR came from an adult in good health. Specimen: peripheral blood, collected on day 0 of AZD1222 vaccination. For the CDR3, the DNA is TGTGCCAGCAGCCAAGTGGCGGAGACCCAGTACTTC. Translation gives CASSQVAETQYF.